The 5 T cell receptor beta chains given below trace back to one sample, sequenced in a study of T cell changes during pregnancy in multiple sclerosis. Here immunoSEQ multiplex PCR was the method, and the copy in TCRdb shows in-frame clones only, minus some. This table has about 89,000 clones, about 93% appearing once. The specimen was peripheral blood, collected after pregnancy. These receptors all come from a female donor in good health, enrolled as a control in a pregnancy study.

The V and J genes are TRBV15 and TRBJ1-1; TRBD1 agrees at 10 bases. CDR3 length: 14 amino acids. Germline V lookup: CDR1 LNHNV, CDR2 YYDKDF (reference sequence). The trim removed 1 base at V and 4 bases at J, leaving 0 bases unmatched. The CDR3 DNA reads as TGTGCCACCAGCAGAGGGACAGGGGGCACTGAAGCTTTCTTT. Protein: CATSRGTGGTEAFF.

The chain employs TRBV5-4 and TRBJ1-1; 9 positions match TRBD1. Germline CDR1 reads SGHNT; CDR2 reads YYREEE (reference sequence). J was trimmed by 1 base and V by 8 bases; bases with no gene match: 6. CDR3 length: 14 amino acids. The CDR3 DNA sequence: TGTGCCAGTCAGGGACAGGGTCGGAACACTGAAGCTTTCTTT. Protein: CASQGQGRNTEAFF.

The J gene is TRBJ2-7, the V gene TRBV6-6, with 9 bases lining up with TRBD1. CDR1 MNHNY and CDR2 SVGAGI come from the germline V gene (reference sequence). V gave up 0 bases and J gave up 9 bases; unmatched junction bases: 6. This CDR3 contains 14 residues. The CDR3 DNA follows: TGTGCCAGCAGTTACTCGGGACAGGGTCAATGGCAGTACTTC. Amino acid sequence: CASSYSGQGQWQYF.

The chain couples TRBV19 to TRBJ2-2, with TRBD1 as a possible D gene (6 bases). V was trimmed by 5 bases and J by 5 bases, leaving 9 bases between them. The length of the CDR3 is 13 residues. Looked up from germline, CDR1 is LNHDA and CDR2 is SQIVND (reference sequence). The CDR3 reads CASSAGETGELFF. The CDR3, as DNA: TGTGCCAGTAGTGCAGGGGAGACCGGGGAGCTGTTTTTT.

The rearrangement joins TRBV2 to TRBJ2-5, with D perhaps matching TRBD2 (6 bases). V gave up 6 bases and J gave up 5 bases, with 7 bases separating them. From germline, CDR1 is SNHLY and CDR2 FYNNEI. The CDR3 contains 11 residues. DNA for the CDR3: TGTGCCAGCAGCGGGAGTGAGACCCAGTACTTC. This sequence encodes CASSGSETQYF.